The TCR beta chain described here comes from a study of cytotoxic CD8 clonotypes in ibrutinib-treated CLL. Study summary: A median about twelve months of treatment, range 6 to 36, preceded the collection of response samples. Study-level points and caveats: Clonality at baseline surpassed age-matched healthy donors and tracked circulating CD8+ T-cell counts.

Investigators sought sequencing depths of between 1 in 200,000 and 1 in 1 million T cells. The assay was immunoSEQ multiplex PCR, and TCRdb's table has in-frame clones only and misses some. The sample consists of about 44,000 clones, less than 70% of them appearing once. As to this clone: Antigen unknown.

Genomic DNA for TCR beta libraries, 1.5 to 2 micrograms, came from cryopreserved PBMCs. Per germline, CDR1 SEHNR and CDR2 FQNEAQ (reference sequence). Trimming left V 1 base short and J 1 base short, with 7 bases between. The CDR3 length is 14 residues. V and J are TRBV7-9 and TRBJ1-1, with a possible D match to TRBD1 (5 bases). The sequence came from a human donor with chronic lymphocytic leukemia. The source was PBMCs, collected after 12 months of ibrutinib treatment. CDR3 nucleotide sequence: TGTGCCAGCAGCTTAGACAGGTCGAACACTGAAGCTTTCTTT. This translates into CASSLDRSNTEAFF.